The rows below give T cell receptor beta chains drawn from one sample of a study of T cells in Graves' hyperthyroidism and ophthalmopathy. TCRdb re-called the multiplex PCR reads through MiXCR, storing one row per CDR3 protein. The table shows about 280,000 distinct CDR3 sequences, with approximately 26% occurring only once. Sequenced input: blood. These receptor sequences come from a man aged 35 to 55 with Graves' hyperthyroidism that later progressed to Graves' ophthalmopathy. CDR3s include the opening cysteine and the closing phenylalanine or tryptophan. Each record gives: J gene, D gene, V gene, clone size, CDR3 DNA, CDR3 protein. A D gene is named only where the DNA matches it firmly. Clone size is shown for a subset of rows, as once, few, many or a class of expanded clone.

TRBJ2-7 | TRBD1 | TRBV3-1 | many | TGTGCCAGCAGCCAAGATCTCCCGGGACAGGGGCCCTACGAGCAGTACTTC | CASSQDLPGQGPYEQYF
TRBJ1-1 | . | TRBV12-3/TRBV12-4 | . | TGTGCCAGCAGTTTTCGTCGGCCACAGGGGAACACTGAAGCTTTCTTT | CASSFRRPQGNTEAFF
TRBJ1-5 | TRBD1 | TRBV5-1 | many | TGCGCCAGCAGCTTGGGGGGACAGACCAATCAGCCCCAGCATTTT | CASSLGGQTNQPQHF
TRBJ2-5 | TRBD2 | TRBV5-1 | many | TGCGCCAGCAGCTTGGAGACGGGAGGGGTTGAGACCCAGTACTTC | CASSLETGGVETQYF
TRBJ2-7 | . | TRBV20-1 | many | TGCAGTGCTATGCTAGCTTCCGAGCAGTACTTC | CSAMLASEQYF
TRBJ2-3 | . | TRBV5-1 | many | TGCGCCAGCAGCTTGGATCGCTACCGGGACTCGGCAGATACGCAGTATTTT | CASSLDRYRDSADTQYF
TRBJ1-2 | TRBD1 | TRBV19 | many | TGTGCCAGTCATGGTTACAGGGGGAAACCCGGCCCAAGGAGCGGCGGCTACACCTTC | CASHGYRGKPGPRSGGYTF
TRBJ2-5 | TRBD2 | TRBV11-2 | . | TGTGCCAGCAGCGCGGGACTAGCGGAGGGACTCCAGTACTTC | CASSAGLAEGLQYF
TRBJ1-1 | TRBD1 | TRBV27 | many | TGTGCCAGCAGTCCAGTCGCGACAGGGGTGGGCACTGAAGCTTTCTTT | CASSPVATGVGTEAFF
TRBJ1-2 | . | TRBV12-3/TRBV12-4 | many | TGTGCCAGCAGTCCATTTACGACACCATATTATGGCTACACCTTC | CASSPFTTPYYGYTF
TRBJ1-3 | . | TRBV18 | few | TGTGCCAGCTCACCCAAAGACACAAACACCATATATTTT | CASSPKDTNTIYF
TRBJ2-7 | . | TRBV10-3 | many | TGTGCCATCAGTTCTGCCGACGAGCAGTACTTC | CAISSADEQYF
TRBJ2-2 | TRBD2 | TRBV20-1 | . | TGCAGTGCTAGGGAGGCTAGCGGGAGGGTGACCACCGGGGAGCTGTTTTTT | CSAREASGRVTTGELFF
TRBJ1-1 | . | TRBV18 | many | TGTGCCAGCTACGAGTCGACAGAAGCTTTCTTT | CASYESTEAFF
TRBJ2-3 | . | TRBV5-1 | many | TGCGCCAGCAGCTCCAGGGGGGGAGGTGGCACAGATACGCAGTATTTT | CASSSRGGGGTDTQYF
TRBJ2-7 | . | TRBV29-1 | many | TGCAGCGTCGGTGGACGGAATTACTACGAGCAGTACTTC | CSVGGRNYYEQYF
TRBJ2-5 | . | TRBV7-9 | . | TGTGCCAGGAGCTTAGTCCAAGAAGAGACCCAGTACTTC | CARSLVQEETQYF
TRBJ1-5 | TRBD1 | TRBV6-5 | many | TGTGCCAGCAGTTACCCCGGACAGGGACATCAGCCCCAGCATTTT | CASSYPGQGHQPQHF
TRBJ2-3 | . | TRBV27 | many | TGTGCCAGCAGTGGTTATCGGGACGGGAGCACAGATACGCAGTATTTT | CASSGYRDGSTDTQYF
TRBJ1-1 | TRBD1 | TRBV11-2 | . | TGTGCCAGCAGCTTCACAGGGGACCTAAACACTGAAGCTTTCTTT | CASSFTGDLNTEAFF
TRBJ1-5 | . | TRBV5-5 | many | TGTGCCAGCAGCTTACAGGGAGGGATCAATCAGCCCCAGCATTTT | CASSLQGGINQPQHF
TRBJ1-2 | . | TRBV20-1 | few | TGCAGTGCTAGTAGGGGCACGCTTGGCTACACCTTC | CSASRGTLGYTF
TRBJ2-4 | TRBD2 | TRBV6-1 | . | TGTGCCAGCATGGGACTAGCGGGAGTATTAGGCAAAAACATTCAGTACTTC | CASMGLAGVLGKNIQYF
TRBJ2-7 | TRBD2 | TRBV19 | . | TGTGCCAGTAGTGTAAGCGGGAGGATCACCTACGAGCAGTACTTC | CASSVSGRITYEQYF
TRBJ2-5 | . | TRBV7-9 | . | TGTGCCAGCAGCTTAGCGATGAGAGAGACCCAGTACTTC | CASSLAMRETQYF
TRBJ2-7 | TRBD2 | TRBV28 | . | TGTGCCAGCAACCTAGCGGGAGCCTTATACGAGCAGTACTTC | CASNLAGALYEQYF
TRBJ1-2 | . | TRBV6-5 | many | TGTGCCAGCAGTTACCGGACGGACACCAATGGCTACACCTTC | CASSYRTDTNGYTF
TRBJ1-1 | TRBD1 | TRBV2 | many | TGTGCCAGCAGAATTTGGGACAGAGGGTTGAACACTGAAGCTTTCTTT | CASRIWDRGLNTEAFF
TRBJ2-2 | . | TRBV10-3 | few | TGTGCCCTTCGCAGAGGGGAGGAGACCGGGGAGCTGTTTTTT | CALRRGEETGELFF
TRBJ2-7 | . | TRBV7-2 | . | TGTGCCAGCAGCAACCGACTAGGGGTCTACGAGCAGTACTTC | CASSNRLGVYEQYF
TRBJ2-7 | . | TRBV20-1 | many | TGCAGTGCTAGGGGGTTGGTGGACTACGAGCAGTACTTC | CSARGLVDYEQYF
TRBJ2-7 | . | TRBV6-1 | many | TGTGCCGGCAGGGACGGATTGCGCGAGCAGTACTTC | CAGRDGLREQYF
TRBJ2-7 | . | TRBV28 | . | TGTGCCAGCAAATCGTACAGCGACTACGAGCAGTACTTC | CASKSYSDYEQYF
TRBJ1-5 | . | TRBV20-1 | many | TGCAGTGCTAGAGAGATAGGCGGAGGGGGTCAGCCCCAGCATTTT | CSAREIGGGGQPQHF
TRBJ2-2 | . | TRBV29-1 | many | TGCAGCGTTGCAGGTAGATACACCGGGGAGCTGTTTTTT | CSVAGRYTGELFF
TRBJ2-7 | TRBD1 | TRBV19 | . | TGTGCCAGTAATTGGGGACAGGGTGTTGACGAGCAGTACTTC | CASNWGQGVDEQYF
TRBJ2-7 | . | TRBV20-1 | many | TGCAGTGCCCAGGGGCGGGGCACCTACGAGCAGTACTTC | CSAQGRGTYEQYF
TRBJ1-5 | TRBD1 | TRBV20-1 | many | TGCAGTGCTAGAGGGGACAGGGCGCAGCCCCAGCATTTT | CSARGDRAQPQHF
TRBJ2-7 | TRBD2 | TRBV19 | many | TGTGCCAGTAGTGGGACTAGGCCGACGGATCGGTACGAGCAGTACTTC | CASSGTRPTDRYEQYF
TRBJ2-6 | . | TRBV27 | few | TGTGCCAGCAGTTTATCAGGGGGGACTGGGGCCAACGTCCTGACTTTC | CASSLSGGTGANVLTF
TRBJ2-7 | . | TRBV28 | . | TGTGCCAGCAGCTCCTCTGGGACCCTAGCCCACTACGAGCAGTACTTC | CASSSSGTLAHYEQYF
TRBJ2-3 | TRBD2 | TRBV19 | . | TGTGCCAGTAGTTCCCGGACTAGCTCAGATACGCAGTATTTT | CASSSRTSSDTQYF
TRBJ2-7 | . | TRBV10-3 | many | TGTGCCATCCGTTCCACGGGGGAGCAGTACTTC | CAIRSTGEQYF
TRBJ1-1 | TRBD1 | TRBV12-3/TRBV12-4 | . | TGTGCCAGCAGTTCCGACCCGGGACAGGGACGAGCTTTCTTT | CASSSDPGQGRAFF
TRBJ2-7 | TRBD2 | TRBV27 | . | TGTGCGGCCGGGACTAGCTACGAGCAGTACTTC | CAAGTSYEQYF
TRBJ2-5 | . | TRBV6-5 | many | TGTGCCAGCAACCTCAGACAGTTACAAGAGACCCAGTACTTC | CASNLRQLQETQYF
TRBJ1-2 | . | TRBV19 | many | TGTGCCAGTAGTATTGGGTTTAGGAGCGGCTACACCTTC | CASSIGFRSGYTF
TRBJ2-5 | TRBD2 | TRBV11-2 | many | TGTGCCAGCAGCGGACGACTAGCGGGAGGGCCCCAAGAGACCCAGTACTTC | CASSGRLAGGPQETQYF
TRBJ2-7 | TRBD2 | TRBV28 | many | TGTGCCAGCAGTTTCCCCGGACTAGCGGGAGTTCCCGAGCAGTACTTC | CASSFPGLAGVPEQYF
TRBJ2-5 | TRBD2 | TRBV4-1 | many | TGCGCCAGCAGCCAGTCATGGGCGGGAGGAGAGACCCAGTACTTC | CASSQSWAGGETQYF